The rows below give T cell receptor beta chains drawn from one sample of a study of T cells after yellow fever vaccination. TCRdb recomputed calls from the 5' RACE reads with MiXCR, one row per CDR3 protein. The sample contains around 360,000 distinct CDR3 sequences, more than 9% of which appear only once. This specimen was PBMCs, taken on the day of the first yellow fever vaccination. These TCRs come from a man in his late teens or twenties who received the YFV17D yellow fever vaccine. Both conserved end residues are part of each CDR3. The D gene is left open where the match is weak. The listing skips clone size in some rows; elsewhere it reads once, few, many or a size class.

size	V	D	J	DNA	CDR3
.	TRBV7-2	.	TRBJ2-7	TGTGCCAGCAGCCAATCCCGGGACTCCGCCTACGAGCAGTACTTC	CASSQSRDSAYEQYF
few	TRBV9	.	TRBJ1-6	TGTGCCAGCAGCGTAGGGAACTCCTATAATTCACCCCTCCACTTT	CASSVGNSYNSPLHF
.	TRBV7-3	TRBD2	TRBJ2-7	TGTGCCAGCAGCGCGACTAGCCCGACTGCCTACGAGCAGTACTTC	CASSATSPTAYEQYF
.	TRBV7-6	.	TRBJ2-1	TGTGCCAGCAGCTTACTGACCCGGCGCCCAGAGGGTGAGCAGTTCTTC	CASSLLTRRPEGEQFF
.	TRBV5-4	.	TRBJ2-1	TGTGCCAGCAGCTTGCCGTTAGCGATACATGAGCAGTTCTTC	CASSLPLAIHEQFF
.	TRBV11-2	.	TRBJ2-3	TGTGCCAGCAGCTTAGTCGGGGCCCGCACAGATACGCAGTATTTT	CASSLVGARTDTQYF
.	TRBV7-2	TRBD1	TRBJ2-5	TGTGCCAGCAGCGCACAGGGGGGCCAAGAGACCCAGTACTTC	CASSAQGGQETQYF
few	TRBV5-5	.	TRBJ2-1	TGTGCCAGCAGCTTCCCGGGACACCTCAATGAGCAGTTCTTC	CASSFPGHLNEQFF
.	TRBV27	.	TRBJ2-7	TGTGCCAGCAGTTGGGGGGGCAGGTCCTACGAGCAGTACTTC	CASSWGGRSYEQYF
few	TRBV7-9	.	TRBJ1-1	TGTGCCAGCAGCGCGCACGAGGCGAGGGGCATGAACACTGAAGCTTTCTTT	CASSAHEARGMNTEAFF
few	TRBV7-9	.	TRBJ1-4	TGTGCCAGCAGCTTAGCAATTGCAGGATATGAAAAACTGTTTTTT	CASSLAIAGYEKLFF
.	TRBV7-2	.	TRBJ1-2	TGTGCCAGCAGCTTTTACGACCTAAAGAACGGCTACACCTTC	CASSFYDLKNGYTF
few	TRBV6-5	.	TRBJ2-4	TGTGCCAGCAGTTCCCCCTCAGGCACAAAAAACATTCAGTACTTC	CASSSPSGTKNIQYF
few	TRBV20-1	.	TRBJ1-5	TGCAGTGCTAGAGTCACGGGCCGCTACAATCAGCCCCAGCATTTT	CSARVTGRYNQPQHF
few	TRBV12-3/TRBV12-4	TRBD2	TRBJ2-5	TGTGCCAGCAGTTTTAGCACTAGCGCCCTGCAAGAGACCCAGTACTTC	CASSFSTSALQETQYF
many	TRBV7-8	.	TRBJ2-3	TGTGCCACAGGGGACGGAGCAAGAGATACGCAGTATTTT	CATGDGARDTQYF
few	TRBV10-2	.	TRBJ1-5	TGCGCCAGCAGTGGGGACGGGGTGGATCAGCCCCAGCATTTT	CASSGDGVDQPQHF